Below, 12 T cell receptor beta chains from the same sample are listed, as sequenced in a study of blood T cell repertoires in COVID-19. Data came from immunoSEQ multiplex PCR; TCRdb stores just in-frame clones and leaves some out. The data show some 250,000 clones, about 73% seen once. Sequenced material: peripheral blood. Receptors were obtained from a woman of 80 years or more with acute or convalescent COVID-19.

The rearrangement uses TRBV18 and TRBJ1-2; 7 bases map to TRBD1. This CDR3 region has 17 residues. Germline-derived CDR1 and CDR2 are KGHSH and LQKENI. V shed 4 bases, J shed 2 bases, and the junction held 13 bases outside the gene matches. The CDR3 loop reads CASSRAGTAGGNYGYTF. The CDR3 DNA follows: TGTGCCAGCTCACGGGCCGGGACAGCCGGTGGGAACTATGGCTACACCTTC.

This clone has only a few counts. The chain is built from TRBV14 and TRBJ1-4; possible D gene TRBD1, 5 bases. Between the trimmed V and J ends, which lost 3 bases and 10 bases, there was a span of 12 bases. The V gene's germline CDR1 is SGHDN and CDR2 FVKESK. The CDR3 covers 13 residues. The CDR3 spells CASSQGQAAKLFF. The CDR3 nucleotides are TGTGCCAGCAGCCAGGGGCAGGCGGCAAAACTGTTTTTT. Complete variable domain (other parts from reference TRBV14 and TRBJ1-4): EAGVTQFPSHSVIEKGQTVTLRCDPISGHDNLYWYRRVMGKEIKFLLHFVKESKQDESGMPNNRFLAERTGGTYSTLKVQPAELEDSGVYFCASSQGQAAKLFFGSGTQLSVL.

Only a few counts were recorded for this clone. The chain links TRBV11-2 to TRBJ1-1; D is unclear. CDR3 length: 13 amino acids. Germline CDR1 is SGHAT and CDR2 is FQNNGV. Deletions cut 1 base from V and 5 bases from J, with 8 bases between. The CDR3 is CASSLGYRTEAFF. The DNA for the CDR3 is TGTGCCAGCAGCTTAGGGTATCGGACTGAAGCTTTCTTT.

CDR3 DNA: TGCGCCAGCAGTTTTCTCACCGGGACTAGCGGGCAGTCCTACGAGCAGTACTTC. This gives the protein CASSFLTGTSGQSYEQYF. The chain joins TRBV5-1 to TRBJ2-7; 12 bases line up with TRBD2. Germline V lookup: CDR1 SGHRS, CDR2 YFSETQ. Trimming took 5 bases from V and 1 from J; bases not matched to a gene: 13. The length of the CDR3 is 18 residues.

This sequence joins TRBV10-3 and TRBJ2-3; 11 bases map to TRBD2. The CDR3 sequence is 16 residues long. The germline CDR1 and CDR2 sequences are ENHRY and SYGVKD. The V and J ends lost 5 bases and 2 bases, in that order; junction bases with no gene match: 6. The CDR3 nucleotides are TGTGCCATCAGTTTACTAGCGGGGGAAAACACAGATACGCAGTATTTT. Its protein is CAISLLAGENTDTQYF.

Only a few counts were recorded for this clone. The chain carries TRBV3-1 (or the pseudogene TRBV3-2) and TRBJ1-6; unclear D gene. The germline gives CDR1 LGHDT, CDR2 YNNKEL (reference sequence). V lost 4 bases to trimming and J lost 13 bases, with 11 bases between them. The CDR3 has 12 residues. CDR3 bases: TGTGCCAGCAGCCTCCGGTCTAGTCCCCTCCACTTT. It translates to CASSLRSSPLHF.

The chain carries TRBV29-1 and TRBJ1-1; D is possibly TRBD1 (5 bases). The germline V gene has CDR1 SQVTM and CDR2 ANQGSEA. Trimming shortened V by 4 bases and J by 4 bases, and 10 bases separated the two germline ends. This CDR3 has 12 amino acids. The CDR3 region has the DNA TGCAGCGTTGCGGGGGAGGCCACTGAAGCTTTCTTT. It codes for CSVAGEATEAFF. The full variable domain, completed using reference TRBV29-1 and TRBJ1-1, is SAVISQKPSRDICQRGTSLTIQCQVDSQVTMMFWYRQQPGQSLTLIATANQGSEATYESGFVIDKFPISRPNLTFSTLTVSNMSPEDSSIYLCSVAGEATEAFFGQGTRLTVV.

The chain couples TRBV15 to TRBJ1-2; a weak D match, TRBD1 (6 bases). Germline CDR1 reads LNHNV; CDR2 reads YYDKDF (reference sequence). The length of the CDR3 is 14 residues. V dropped 0 bases and J dropped 4 bases, with 9 bases sitting between them. CDR3 DNA: TGTGCCACCAGCAGAGATTGGGGGCCCTATGGCTACACCTTC. Its translation: CATSRDWGPYGYTF.

The rearrangement links TRBV6-5 to TRBJ1-3; D is ambiguous. Germline CDR1 and CDR2: MNHEY and SVGAGI. The CDR3 spans 15 residues. Trimming removed 2 bases at V and 3 bases at J, with 11 bases between. The CDR3 DNA sequence: TGTGCCAGCAGTTACCCGGGTGTTCGTGGAAACACCATATATTTT. Its protein is CASSYPGVRGNTIYF.

This clone was found many times. This chain uses TRBV6-5 with TRBJ2-1, with TRBD2 identical over 10 bases. The CDR3 totals 15 residues. J gave up 5 bases and V 5 bases, and 6 bases lay outside the gene matches. Germline CDR1 and CDR2: MNHEY and SVGAGI. The CDR3 here is CASSPRTSGHNEQFF. As DNA, the CDR3 is TGTGCCAGCAGTCCCCGGACTAGCGGTCACAATGAGCAGTTCTTC.

This chain joins TRBV6-5 and TRBJ1-2; 8 bases are a match to TRBD1. The CDR3 totals 15 residues. V shed 7 bases and J 3 bases; nucleotides not matched to a gene: 10. Germline CDR1 is MNHEY and CDR2 is SVGAGI. The CDR3 bases are TGTGCCAGCAAGAGCCTGACAGGGGAAGACTATGGCTACACCTTC. It encodes CASKSLTGEDYGYTF.

This clone turned up a few times. The DNA for the CDR3 is TGTGCCAGCAGTTTAGGGGGGGCGGGTCAGCCCCAGCATTTT. Amino acid sequence: CASSLGGAGQPQHF. The chain uses TRBV27 and TRBJ1-5; maybe TRBD1 (6 bases). CDR1 is MNHEY and CDR2 is SMNVEV in the germline V gene (reference sequence). V lost 2 bases and J 6 bases, leaving 11 bases between the germline ends. This CDR3 has 14 residues.